This T cell receptor beta chain originates from a study of T cell responses to AZD1222 COVID-19 vaccine (dated by TCRdb to the early 2020s). Background on the whole study: TCR sequencing covered about 230 trial participants: 200 to 220 given two doses of AZD1222 and about 26 given two doses of MenACWY control vaccine. Trial participants were enrolled by age into subgroups of 18-55, 56-69 and 70-plus years, and 148, 28 and 57 TCR-sequenced participants, respectively, were included in these subgroups. Study-wide findings and limitations: Conclusions about previously exposed vaccinees were limited because only six AZD1222 recipients were SARS-CoV-2 seropositive at baseline. Because no samples from the day 14 peak response were available, repertoires could be characterized only after the peak T cell response. After two AZD1222 doses, spike-specific TCR breadth and depth were significantly higher than at day 0 and than in MenACWY recipients. In the small 56-69-year group, the increase in depth fell short of significance, most likely because of low power. Reportedly, close to half of the unique spike-specific TCRs recognized epitopes lying outside the regions that are mutated in the B.1.351 and B.1.1.7 variants. Vaccine-associated CD4 TCRs spanned the whole spike protein, with dominant responses in regions 160-218 and 743-854. Most participants were white British and females outnumbered males, and the authors suggested that clonal diversity may have been underestimated.

On this clone itself: Which antigen it targets is not known. Base qualities are not at hand, and no much larger clone is one base apart.

The CDR3 regions of human TCRbeta chains were analyzed by immunosequencing. The paper's data handling went like this. TCRs in the repertoires were matched against a reference library of SARS-CoV-2-specific TCRs that had been generated with the MIRA antigen-specificity platform. Breadth was defined as the fraction of unique TCRs that were SARS-CoV-2-associated, and depth was defined as the fraction of total T cells that were SARS-CoV-2-associated. Using the MIRA data, each spike-specific TCR was assigned both to the spike region to which the TCR was reactive and to a CD4 or CD8 class. Log10-transformed breadth and depth values were compared by one-way ANOVA with Sidak's multiple comparisons tests. TCRdb re-hosts the immuneACCESS table, in-frame sequences only. Its copies lack some clones; in the studies checked, an unresolved V gene accounts for under half of them, and the cause for the rest is not known. Clonal size and the V and J genes are those of that table, whereas D and trimming came from the DNA. The sample table lists approximately 190,000 clones, 85% to 90% of them with a count of one. Around 2.5% of the sample comes from the top ten.

CDR1 is given as MDHEN and CDR2 as SYDVKM, both from the germline V gene. The CDR3 goes from the cysteine to the phenylalanine over 17 residues. CDR3 DNA only is kept here, 51 bases in frame from base 1. V loses 3 bases, J loses 0 bases, and the germline ends lie 17 bases apart. The time point label here, explained by the study, means: baseline before first vaccination. The treatment or condition label of this sample denotes: meningococcal conjugate vaccine given as trial control. The vaccinee samples were drawn from two UK trials, COV001 and COV002, one of which was a single-blind randomized controlled phase 2/3 trial testing AZD1222 (ChAdOx1 nCoV-19) in healthy adults. Trial participant PBMC samples were collected at day 0 and day 28 after the second dose for TCRbeta chain sequencing.

The TCR was taken from an adult in good health. The chain was built from TRBV28 and TRBJ1-1; matching of 6 bases hints at TRBD1 as the D gene. Source: peripheral blood, taken on day 0 of MenACWY control vaccination. For the CDR3, the sequence is CASSFSRGGGMNTEAFF. The sequenced DNA: TGTGCCAGCAGTTTCAGCAGGGGAGGGGGGATGAACACTGAAGCTTTCTTT.